This T cell receptor beta chain was recorded in a study of T cells in Graves' hyperthyroidism and ophthalmopathy. Overall study findings and caveats: In the blood, most expanded thyroid clonotypes above 0.001 appeared as well.

Researchers took RNA transcripts and amplified the TCR beta CDR3 regions from them. HTBI primers were used for first-round RT-PCR of the TCR CDR3. One entry per CDR3 protein, called by TCRdb with MiXCR from the multiplex PCR reads. Of approximately 430,000 distinct CDR3 sequences listed, around 16% are singletons. From germline, CDR1 is SGDLS and CDR2 YYNGEE. The CDR3 has 15 amino acids. V was cut by 4 bases and J by 3 bases, with 16 bases left in between. This clonotype appeared a single time. Its antigen is unknown. A much larger clone is a single base away; this may be a read error. Patients showing uncontrolled infection, other autoimmune disease, pregnancy or lactation were ineligible.

The clonotype comes from a woman aged 18 to 35 with Graves' hyperthyroidism. The rearrangement uses TRBV9 and TRBJ1-2; D might be TRBD1 (5 bases). Sequenced sample: blood. The DNA for the CDR3 is TGTGCCAGCAGCACCGGAGGGACCTCGGACTATGGCTACACCTTC. Translation: CASSTGGTSDYGYTF.